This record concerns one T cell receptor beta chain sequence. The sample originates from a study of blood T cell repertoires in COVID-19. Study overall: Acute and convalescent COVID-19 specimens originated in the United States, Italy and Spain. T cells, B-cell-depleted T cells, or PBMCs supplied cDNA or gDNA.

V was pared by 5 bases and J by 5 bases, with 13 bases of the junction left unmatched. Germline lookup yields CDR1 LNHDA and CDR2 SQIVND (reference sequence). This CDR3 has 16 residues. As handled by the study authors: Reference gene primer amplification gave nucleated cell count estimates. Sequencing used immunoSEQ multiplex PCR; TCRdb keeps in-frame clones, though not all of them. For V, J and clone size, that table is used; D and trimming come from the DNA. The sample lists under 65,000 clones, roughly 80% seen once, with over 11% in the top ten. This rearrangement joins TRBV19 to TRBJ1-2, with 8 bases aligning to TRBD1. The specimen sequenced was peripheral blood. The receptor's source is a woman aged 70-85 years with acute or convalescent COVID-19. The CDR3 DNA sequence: TGTGCCAGTAGTGCCAGTGATAGGACAGGGAGGTATGGCTACACCTTC. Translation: CASSASDRTGRYGYTF.